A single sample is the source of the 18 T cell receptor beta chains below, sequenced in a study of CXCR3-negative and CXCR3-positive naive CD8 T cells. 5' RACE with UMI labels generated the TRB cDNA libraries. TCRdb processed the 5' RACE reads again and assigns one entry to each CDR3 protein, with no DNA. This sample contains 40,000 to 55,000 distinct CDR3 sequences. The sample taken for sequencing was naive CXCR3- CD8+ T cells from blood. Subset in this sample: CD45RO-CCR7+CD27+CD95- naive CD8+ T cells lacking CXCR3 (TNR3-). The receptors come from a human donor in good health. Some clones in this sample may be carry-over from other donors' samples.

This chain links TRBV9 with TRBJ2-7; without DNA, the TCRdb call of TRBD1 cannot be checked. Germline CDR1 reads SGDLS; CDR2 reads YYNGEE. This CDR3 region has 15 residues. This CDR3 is CASSVAWQGAYEQHF.

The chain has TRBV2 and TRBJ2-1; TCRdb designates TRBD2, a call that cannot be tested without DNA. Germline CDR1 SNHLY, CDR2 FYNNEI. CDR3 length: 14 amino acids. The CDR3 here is CASRKDSDPHEQFF.

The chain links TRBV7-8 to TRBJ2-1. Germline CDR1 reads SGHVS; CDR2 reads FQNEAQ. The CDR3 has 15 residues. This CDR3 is CASSLALSSYNEQFF.

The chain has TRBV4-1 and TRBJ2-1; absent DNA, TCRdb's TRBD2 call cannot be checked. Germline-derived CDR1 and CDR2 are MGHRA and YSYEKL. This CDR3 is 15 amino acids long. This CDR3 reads CASSPGLVSYNEQFF.

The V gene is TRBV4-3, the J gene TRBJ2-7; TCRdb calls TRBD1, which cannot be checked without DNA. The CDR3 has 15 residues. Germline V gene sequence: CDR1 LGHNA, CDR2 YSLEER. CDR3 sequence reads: CASSQEGSRAYEQYF.

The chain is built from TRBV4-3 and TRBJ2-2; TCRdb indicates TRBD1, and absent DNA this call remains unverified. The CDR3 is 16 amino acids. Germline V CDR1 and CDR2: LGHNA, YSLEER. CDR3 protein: CASGRGADGTTGELFF.

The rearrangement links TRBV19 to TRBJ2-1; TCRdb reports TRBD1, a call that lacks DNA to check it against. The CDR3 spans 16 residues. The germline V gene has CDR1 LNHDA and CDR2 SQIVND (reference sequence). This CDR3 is CASSMRRTGAYSEQFF.

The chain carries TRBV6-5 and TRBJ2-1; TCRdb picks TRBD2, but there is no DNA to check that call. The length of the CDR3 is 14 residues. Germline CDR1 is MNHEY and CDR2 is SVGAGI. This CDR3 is CASSYLAGEREQFF.

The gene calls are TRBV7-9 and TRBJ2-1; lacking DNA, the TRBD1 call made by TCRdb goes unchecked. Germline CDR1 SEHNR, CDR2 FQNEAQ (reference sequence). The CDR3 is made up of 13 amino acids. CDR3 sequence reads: CASSLGGFYEQFF. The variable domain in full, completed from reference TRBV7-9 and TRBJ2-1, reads DTGVSQNPRHKITKRGQNVTFRCDPISEHNRLYWYRQTLGQGPEFLTYFQNEAQLEKSRLLSDRFSAERPKGSFSTLEIQRTEQGDSAMYLCASSLGGFYEQFFGPGTRLTVL.

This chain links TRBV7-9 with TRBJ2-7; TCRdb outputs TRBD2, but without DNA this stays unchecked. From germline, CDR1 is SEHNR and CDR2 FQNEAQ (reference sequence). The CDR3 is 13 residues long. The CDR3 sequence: CASSGGLTYEQYF.

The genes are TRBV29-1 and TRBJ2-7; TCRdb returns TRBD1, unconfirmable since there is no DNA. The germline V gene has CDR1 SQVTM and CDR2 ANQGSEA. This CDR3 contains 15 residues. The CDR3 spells CSVVPPGQGNREQYF.

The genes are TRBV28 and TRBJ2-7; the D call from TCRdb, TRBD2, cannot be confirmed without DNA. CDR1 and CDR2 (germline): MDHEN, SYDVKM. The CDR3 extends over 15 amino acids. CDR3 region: CASSSLFSGRIEQYF.

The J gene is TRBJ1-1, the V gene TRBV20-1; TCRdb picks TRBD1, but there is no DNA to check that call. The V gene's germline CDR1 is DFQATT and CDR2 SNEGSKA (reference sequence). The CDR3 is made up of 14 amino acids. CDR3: CSAFPTDSNTEAFF.

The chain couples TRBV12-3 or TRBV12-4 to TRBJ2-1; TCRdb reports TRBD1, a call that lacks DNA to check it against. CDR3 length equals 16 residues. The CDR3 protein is CASSYISGGPYNEQFF.

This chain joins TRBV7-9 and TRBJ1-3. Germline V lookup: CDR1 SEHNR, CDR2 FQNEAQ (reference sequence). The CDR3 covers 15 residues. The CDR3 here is CASSLISTSGNTIYF.

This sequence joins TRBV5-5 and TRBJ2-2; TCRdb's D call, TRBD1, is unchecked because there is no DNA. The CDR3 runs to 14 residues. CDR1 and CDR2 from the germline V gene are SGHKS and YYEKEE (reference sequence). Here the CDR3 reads CASSLAGGTGELFF.

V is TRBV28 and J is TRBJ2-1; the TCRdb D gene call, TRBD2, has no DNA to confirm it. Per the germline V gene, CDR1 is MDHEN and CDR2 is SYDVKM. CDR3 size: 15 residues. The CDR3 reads CASSPGTSGRVEQFF.

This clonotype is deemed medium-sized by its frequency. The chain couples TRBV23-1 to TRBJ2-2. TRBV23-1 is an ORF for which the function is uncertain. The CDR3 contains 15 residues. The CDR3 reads CASSQSEANTGELFF.